Following are 29 T cell receptor beta chains from one sample sequenced in a study of identical twins. TCRdb passed the 5' RACE reads through MiXCR, listing each CDR3 protein once. Of roughly 690,000 distinct CDR3 sequences in the sample, around 21% were seen once. These data were also filed under a second study, of T cells expressing NK-cell markers.

Sequenced input: PBMCs. Source of these receptors: a woman aged 18-29 years in good health.

The chain recombines TRBV2 with TRBJ2-7; D gene uncertain. Trimming cost V 5 bases and J 8 bases, with 13 bases left between them. The CDR3 length is 12 residues. Germline CDR1 and CDR2: SNHLY and FYNNEI. The CDR3 here is CASSSFPRQQYF. Written as DNA, the CDR3 is TGTGCCAGCAGTTCATTTCCTCGCCAGCAGTACTTC.

This chain's CDR3 is CASSPYLAGGKRYNEQFF. CDR3 sequence (DNA): TGTGCCAGCAGCCCGTACTTAGCGGGAGGGAAACGTTACAATGAGCAGTTCTTC. This chain uses TRBV5-5 with TRBJ2-1; TRBD2 matches 11 bases. The CDR3 spans 18 residues. Germline-derived CDR1 and CDR2 are SGHKS and YYEKEE (reference sequence). J lost 4 bases, V lost 4 bases, and 13 bases had no gene match.

This clonotype was detected a few times. V and J are TRBV5-4 and TRBJ2-7; possible D gene TRBD1, 5 bases. The ends were cut back, 2 bases at V and 2 bases at J, with 11 bases in the middle. The germline V gene encodes CDR1 SGHNT and CDR2 YYREEE (reference sequence). The CDR3 sequence is 14 residues long. The CDR3 here is CASSLGATPYEQYF. The CDR3 DNA sequence: TGTGCCAGCAGCTTAGGGGCTACTCCCTACGAGCAGTACTTC.

The rearrangement joins TRBV5-1 to TRBJ2-7, with 7 bases identical to TRBD1. V lost 6 bases and J lost 4; bases outside the gene matches: 13. Germline V gene lookup returns CDR1 SGHRS and CDR2 YFSETQ. The CDR3 spans 15 residues. CDR3 sequence (DNA): TGCGCCAGCAAGCCGACCACAGGGGACGTATACGAGCAGTACTTC. Its protein is CASKPTTGDVYEQYF.

The chain uses TRBV7-2 and TRBJ2-1, with D uncertain. V lost 5 bases and J 4 bases, leaving 12 bases between the germline ends. Germline lookup yields CDR1 SGHTA and CDR2 FQGNSA. The CDR3 extends over 14 amino acids. Here the CDR3 DNA reads TGTGCCAGCAGCACCCCTGTCGGTTACAATGAGCAGTTCTTC. This encodes CASSTPVGYNEQFF. The variable domain in full, completed from reference TRBV7-2 and TRBJ2-1, reads GAGVSQSPSNKVTEKGKDVELRCDPISGHTALYWYRQSLGQGLEFLIYFQGNSAPDKSGLPSDRFSAERTGGSVSTLTIQRTQQEDSAVYLCASSTPVGYNEQFFGPGTRLTVL.

The chain is built from TRBV5-1 and TRBJ2-7; 10 bases align to TRBD1. The CDR3 is 14 amino acids. Germline V gene sequence: CDR1 SGHRS, CDR2 YFSETQ. V was pared by 5 bases and J by 4 bases, with 6 bases of the junction left unmatched. CDR3 amino acids: CASSVRDRGYEQYF. The CDR3 DNA sequence: TGCGCCAGCAGTGTGCGGGACAGGGGTTACGAGCAGTACTTC.

V usage is TRBV12-3 or TRBV12-4 and J usage is TRBJ2-5; TRBD1 might be the D (6 bases). CDR3 size: 14 residues. Trimming left V 3 bases short and J 4 bases short, with 12 bases between. CDR3 bases: TGTGCCAGCAGTTTTCGTGGGGGCTCAGAGACCCAGTACTTC. Translating it yields CASSFRGGSETQYF.

This clonotype was counted between two and nine times. This chain links TRBV7-2 with TRBJ2-1; 8 bases align to TRBD2. The junction had 12 bases not matched to a gene; V was cut back by 1 base and J by 13 bases. There are 15 residues in the CDR3. Germline V gene data show CDR1 as SGHTA and CDR2 as FQGNSA. The CDR3 loop is CASSLEGFERGPQFF. The CDR3 bases are TGTGCCAGCAGCTTAGAGGGATTCGAGCGGGGGCCACAGTTCTTC.

This clonotype was recorded a few times. The chain has TRBV18 and TRBJ2-1; the match to TRBD2 covers 8 bases. This CDR3 has 14 amino acids. With V trimmed by 8 bases and J by 5 bases, 8 bases remained unmatched. Germline V gene lookup returns CDR1 KGHSH and CDR2 LQKENI. The CDR3 DNA sequence: TGTGCCAGCCAGCGGGGGAATAGAGACAATGAGCAGTTCTTC. This translates into CASQRGNRDNEQFF.

This clonotype was detected ten times or more. The CDR3, as DNA: TGTGCCAGCAGTTATCTGGACAGCTACAATGGCTACACCTTC. This sequence encodes CASSYLDSYNGYTF. This rearrangement joins TRBV6-2 or TRBV6-3 to TRBJ1-2; perhaps TRBD1 as D (6 bases). The germline V and J ends were trimmed by 3 bases and 6 bases, with 14 bases remaining between them. Germline V gene sequence: CDR1 MNHEY, CDR2 SVGEGT. The CDR3 length is 14 residues.

This clonotype has a handful of counts. This chain joins TRBV18 and TRBJ1-4, with TRBD1 matching over 11 bases. This CDR3 contains 15 residues. Germline-derived CDR1 and CDR2 are KGHSH and LQKENI. With V trimmed by 5 bases and J by 8 bases, 7 bases remained unmatched. For the CDR3, the DNA is TGTGCCAGCTCAACACGGACAGGGGGCGGCGAAAAACTGTTTTTT. Translation: CASSTRTGGGEKLFF.

The chain joins TRBV4-3 to TRBJ2-5, with 8 bases matching TRBD2. The J segment lost 5 bases and the V segment lost 0 bases, leaving 5 bases of the junction unmatched. The germline CDR1 and CDR2 sequences are LGHNA and YSLEER. The CDR3 covers 15 residues. CDR3 nucleotides: TGCGCCAGCAGCCAAGACAGCGGGAGTTTGGAGACCCAGTACTTC. Amino acid sequence: CASSQDSGSLETQYF.

This clonotype was seen a handful of times. The CDR3 is CAWKKEREYYNEQFF. The DNA for the CDR3 is TGTGCCTGGAAGAAGGAGCGGGAGTACTACAATGAGCAGTTCTTC. The gene calls are TRBV30 and TRBJ2-1, with 8 bases aligning to TRBD2. The length of the CDR3 is 15 residues. Germline loops: CDR1 GTSNPN, CDR2 SVGIG (reference sequence). The J segment lost 3 bases and the V segment lost 4 bases, leaving 8 bases of the junction unmatched.

The CDR3 DNA follows: TGCGCCAGCAGCTTGGGGGGTAGCGGGGGATTTGAGCAGTTCTTC. Its translation is CASSLGGSGGFEQFF. The V gene is TRBV5-1, the J gene TRBJ2-1; TRBD2 matches at 9 bases. The V segment lost 0 bases and the J segment 9 bases; nucleotides outside the gene matches: 7. CDR3 length equals 15 residues. Germline V gives CDR1 SGHRS, CDR2 YFSETQ.

This clonotype was seen only a few times. The chain joins TRBV5-5 to TRBJ2-1; TRBD2 might be the D (6 bases). CDR3 length: 16 amino acids. Deletions cut 3 bases from V and 5 bases from J, with 18 bases between. The germline CDR1 and CDR2 sequences are SGHKS and YYEKEE (reference sequence). CDR3 bases: TGTGCCAGCAGCTCCTTCGGCGGGGAATTCCACAATGAGCAGTTCTTC. Its protein is CASSSFGGEFHNEQFF.

The chain uses TRBV20-1 and TRBJ2-7; tentative D call: TRBD1 (6 bases). Trimming took off 3 bases at V and 4 bases at J, with 16 bases between the two ends. The CDR3 contains 14 residues. Germline V CDR1 and CDR2: DFQATT, SNEGSKA (reference sequence). The CDR3 sequence is CSARMWVGAYEQYF. In DNA, the CDR3 is TGCAGTGCTAGGATGTGGGTGGGGGCTTACGAGCAGTACTTC.

The V gene is TRBV9, the J gene TRBJ1-1; D possibly corresponds to TRBD1 (5 bases). Trimming took 3 bases from V and 1 from J, leaving 10 bases between them. The CDR3 spans 14 residues. CDR1 SGDLS and CDR2 YYNGEE come from the germline V gene. Written as DNA, the CDR3 is TGTGCCAGCAGCGGGGACCGGGCGAACACTGAAGCTTTCTTT. Its protein product is CASSGDRANTEAFF.

The chain recombines TRBV11-1 with TRBJ2-1; 8 nucleotides match TRBD2. After removal of 10 bases from V and 5 bases from J, the junction contained 13 bases not matched to a gene. The CDR3 is made up of 15 amino acids. CDR1 SGHAT and CDR2 FQDESV come from the germline V gene (reference sequence). The CDR3 loop reads CAISGLAGGDNEQFF. The CDR3 region has the DNA TGTGCCATCTCCGGGTTGGCGGGGGGCGACAATGAGCAGTTCTTC.

This chain connects TRBV5-1 to TRBJ2-1; 13 bases agree with TRBD2. The junction had 8 bases not matched to a gene; V was cut back by 6 bases and J by 5 bases. CDR3 size: 16 residues. Germline CDR1 is SGHRS and CDR2 is YFSETQ. CDR3 coding DNA: TGCGCCAGCATGAGACTAGCGGGAGGTTTGCACAATGAGCAGTTCTTC. It encodes CASMRLAGGLHNEQFF.

In the case of this clonotype: At one end, the junction sequence differs from germline, possibly due to a read error. The chain joins TRBV5-1 to TRBJ2-3; D not resolved. Germline V lookup: CDR1 SGHRS, CDR2 YFSETQ. CDR3 length: 16 residues. The CDR3 coding sequence is TGCGCCAGTAGCTCAGACCGCTCTGCGCCCACAGATACGCAGTATTTT. This encodes CASSSDRSAPTDTQYF.

The chain uses TRBV29-1 and TRBJ1-2; D remains ambiguous. Trimming left V 0 bases short and J 4 bases short, with 15 bases between. This CDR3 comprises 15 residues. Germline loops: CDR1 SQVTM, CDR2 ANQGSEA. CDR3 in DNA: TGCAGCGTTGAAGAGACACCGCTTACTATCTATGGCTACACCTTC. This translates into CSVEETPLTIYGYTF.

This clonotype was detected a few times. The chain employs TRBV5-1 and TRBJ2-1, with no clear D. The CDR3 runs 13 residues. V was clipped by 1 base and J by 4 bases, with 6 bases between them. Germline values: CDR1 SGHRS, CDR2 YFSETQ. The CDR3 bases are TGCGCCAGCAGCTTGAACGAGTACAATGAGCAGTTCTTC. This translates into CASSLNEYNEQFF.

This clonotype was observed at least ten times. The chain carries TRBV5-6 and TRBJ2-1; no firm D call. Germline CDR1 is SGHDT and CDR2 is YYEEEE. The CDR3 runs 15 residues. The germline V and J ends were trimmed by 0 bases and 0 bases, with 7 bases remaining between them. The CDR3 sequence: CASSLVMSSYNEQFF. DNA of the CDR3: TGTGCCAGCAGCTTGGTAATGAGCTCCTACAATGAGCAGTTCTTC.

V gene TRBV20-1 combines with J gene TRBJ2-5; maybe TRBD2 (6 bases). This CDR3 contains 14 residues. Germline lookup yields CDR1 DFQATT and CDR2 SNEGSKA (reference sequence). Trimming stripped 3 bases from V and 1 base from J, with 12 bases between. The DNA of the CDR3 is TGCAGTGCTAGTGGTGACGGGAGCCAAGAGACCCAGTACTTC. This codes for CSASGDGSQETQYF.

This clonotype showed up just once. J is TRBJ2-6 and V is TRBV18; D ambiguous. The CDR3 consists of 15 residues. Germline-derived CDR1 and CDR2 are KGHSH and LQKENI. Trimming stripped 4 bases from V and 1 base from J, with 8 bases between. The CDR3 protein is CASSRTRSGANVLTF. The CDR3 DNA follows: TGTGCCAGCTCACGGACGAGGTCTGGGGCCAACGTCCTGACTTTC.

A note on this clonotype: A much larger clonotype is one base distant, so this may be a read error. As the CDR3 is not closed by the conserved phenylalanine or tryptophan, this likely results from a read error. The chain couples TRBV18 to TRBJ2-2, with D perhaps TRBD1 (7 bases). The CDR3 has 15 residues. The ends were cut back, 3 bases at V and 4 bases at J, with 12 bases in the middle. Germline V lookup: CDR1 KGHSH, CDR2 LQKENI. CDR3 amino acids: CASSPRQGGTGELFY. The DNA of the CDR3 is TGTGCCAGCTCACCGAGACAGGGAGGCACCGGGGAGCTGTTTTAT.

This clonotype showed up just a few times. The chain's CDR3 is CSVDKGAGTEAFF. The CDR3 coding sequence is TGCAGCGTTGATAAGGGGGCCGGCACTGAAGCTTTCTTT. The chain carries TRBV29-1 and TRBJ1-1; the match to TRBD1 covers 7 bases. CDR3 length: 13 residues. The ends lost 3 bases at V and 4 bases at J; junction bases unmatched: 5. CDR1 and CDR2 (germline): SQVTM, ANQGSEA.

This clonotype has just a few counts. This chain joins TRBV7-2 and TRBJ2-1; D is undetermined. V was pared by 3 bases and J by 1 base, with 7 bases between. This CDR3 is built from 14 residues. Germline CDR1 is SGHTA and CDR2 is FQGNSA. The CDR3 loop is CASSFTISYNEQFF. The CDR3 DNA sequence: TGTGCCAGCAGCTTCACGATTTCCTACAATGAGCAGTTCTTC.

This clonotype appeared a few times. J is TRBJ1-1 and V is TRBV5-1, with TRBD1 matching 8 bases. The ends lost 4 bases at V and 2 bases at J; junction bases unmatched: 7. From germline, CDR1 is SGHRS and CDR2 YFSETQ. CDR3 length equals 15 residues. The CDR3 coding sequence is TGCGCCAGCAGCGCATACAGGGGGTCCAACACTGAAGCTTTCTTT. Encoded protein: CASSAYRGSNTEAFF.